This T cell receptor beta chain was documented in a study of Tregs in tolerant kidney transplant recipients. Whole-study findings and limits: This study did not directly address biological reproducibility. Validation in larger populations is needed because few patients were studied.

Unstimulated Tregs (CD4+CD25+CD127-) and CD4+CD25- non-Tregs were sorted from PBMCs. As regards this clone: Its antigen is unknown.

The germline V gene has CDR1 SQVTM and CDR2 ANQGSEA. The V and J ends lost 7 bases and 1 base, in that order; junction bases with no gene match: 4. The CDR3 contains 13 residues. Only in-frame clones appear in the TCRdb table, and some are missing; sequencing was by immunoSEQ multiplex PCR. In the table there are about 240,000 clones, roughly 84% of which are singletons. The source of this sequence is a human donor in good health. The chain uses TRBV29-1 and TRBJ2-7, with 10 bases identical to TRBD1. Sequencing was performed on CD4+ T cells from blood. In nucleotides, the CDR3 is TGCAGCGCCCGACAGGGGGCTTCCTACGAGCAGTACTTC. It translates to CSARQGASYEQYF.